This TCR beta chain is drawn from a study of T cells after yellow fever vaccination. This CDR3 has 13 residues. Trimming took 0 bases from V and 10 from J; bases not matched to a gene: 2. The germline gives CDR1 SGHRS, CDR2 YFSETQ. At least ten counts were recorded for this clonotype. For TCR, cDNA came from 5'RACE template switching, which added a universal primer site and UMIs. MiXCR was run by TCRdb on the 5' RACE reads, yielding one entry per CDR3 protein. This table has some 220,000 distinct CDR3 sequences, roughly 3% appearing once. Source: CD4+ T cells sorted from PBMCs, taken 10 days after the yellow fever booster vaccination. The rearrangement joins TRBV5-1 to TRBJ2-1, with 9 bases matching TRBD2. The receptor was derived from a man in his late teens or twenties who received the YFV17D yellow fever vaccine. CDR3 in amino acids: CASSLGSGGEQFF. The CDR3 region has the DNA TGCGCCAGCAGCTTGGGTAGCGGGGGCGAGCAGTTCTTC.